This TCR beta chain was captured in a study of vaccination and CD4 T cells after COVID-19. Study-wide findings and caveats: The median number of SARS-CoV-2-reactive clonotypes increased from around 20 to 38, a change that did not reach significance.

Cultured CD4+ T cell DNA was sequenced using the Oncomine TCR Beta short-read assay. TCRdb itself ran the PCR reads through MiXCR, one entry per CDR3 protein. The table records roughly 8,000 distinct CDR3 sequences, 70% of them present only once. Stated treatment: roughly nine-day PBMC culture with coronavirus spike peptide pools or control peptides (ViraFEST assay). Wells that each held some 2 million PBMCs were cultured with roughly 9.5 IU/ml IL-2 and approximately 9 ug/ml peptide pools. In regard to this clonotype: Its antigen is unknown.

V dropped 6 bases and J dropped 8 bases, with 11 bases sitting between them. This CDR3 spans 12 amino acids. Sequencing used CD4+ T cells from blood, cultured in vitro. The chain employs TRBV12-3 or TRBV12-4 and TRBJ1-5; perhaps TRBD1 as D (5 bases). The origin of this receptor is a human donor who had recovered from COVID-19. The CDR3 protein is CASRYQGEPQHF. The CDR3 DNA follows: TGTGCCAGCAGGTATCAGGGCGAGCCCCAGCATTTT.